One and the same sample provided the 20 T cell receptor beta chains below, sequenced in a study of blood T cell repertoires in COVID-19. Sequencing was performed with immunoSEQ multiplex PCR; in TCRdb, only in-frame clones are kept and a portion is missing. Seen here are 50,000 or so clones, more than 80% observed once, and the top ten hold 16%. The sequenced sample consisted of peripheral blood. The receptors here all came from a man between 40 and 49 years old with acute or convalescent COVID-19.

V and J are TRBV5-6 and TRBJ2-3, with D possibly matching TRBD2 (5 bases). This CDR3 is 16 amino acids long. Trimming removed 2 bases at V and 2 bases at J, with 15 bases between. Looked up from germline, CDR1 is SGHDT and CDR2 is YYEEEE. The CDR3 coding sequence is TGTGCCAGCAGCTTCAAACTAGGGAAGGTCACAGATACGCAGTATTTT. It encodes CASSFKLGKVTDTQYF.

The chain combines TRBV5-1 with TRBJ2-1; 8 bases agree with TRBD2. Germline CDR1 is SGHRS and CDR2 is YFSETQ. The length of the CDR3 is 14 residues. V lost 7 bases to trimming and J lost 4 bases; unmatched junction nucleotides: 7. The CDR3 bases are TGCGCCAGCGGATTAGCGGGGCCTTACAATGAGCAGTTCTTC. Translation: CASGLAGPYNEQFF.

The chain joins TRBV5-4 to TRBJ2-5; 8 bases agree with TRBD2. J was trimmed by 9 bases and V by 3 bases; bases with no gene match: 16. The CDR3 is 16 residues long. Germline V CDR1 and CDR2: SGHNT, YYREEE (reference sequence). The CDR3 DNA sequence: TGTGCCAGCAGCTCCGGGGGGGCCCGGACGGAGGGGGCCCAGTACTTC. This codes for CASSSGGARTEGAQYF. Complete variable domain (other parts from reference TRBV5-4 and TRBJ2-5): ETGVTQSPTHLIKTRGQQVTLRCSSQSGHNTVSWYQQALGQGPQFIFQYYREEENGRGNFPPRFSGLQFPNYSSELNVNALELDDSALYLCASSSGGARTEGAQYFGPGTRLLVL.

The V call is TRBV5-5, the J call TRBJ2-7, with D perhaps TRBD1 (5 bases). CDR1 and CDR2 from the germline V gene are SGHKS and YYEKEE (reference sequence). V lost 0 bases and J 6 bases, leaving 22 bases between the germline ends. This CDR3 contains 17 residues. The DNA of the CDR3 is TGTGCCAGCAGCTTGGCAGGACAAGGCCCAACCTCAGTCGAGCAGTACGTC. Protein product: CASSLAGQGPTSVEQYV.

The sample holds a few counts of this clone. The V gene is TRBV3-1 (or the pseudogene TRBV3-2), the J gene TRBJ1-5; D ambiguous. Germline V CDR1 and CDR2: LGHDT, YNNKEL (reference sequence). Trimming cost V 1 base and J 9 bases, with 16 bases left between them. The CDR3 has 15 residues. This chain's CDR3 is CASSQGNSPRWPQHF. Written as DNA, the CDR3 is TGTGCCAGCAGCCAAGGGAACAGCCCAAGGTGGCCCCAGCATTTT.

The chain links TRBV5-1 to TRBJ2-6; D possibly corresponds to TRBD1 (6 bases). CDR3 size: 16 residues. Germline V gives CDR1 SGHRS, CDR2 YFSETQ. V was cut by 1 base and J by 4 bases, with 12 bases left in between. The CDR3 DNA is TGCGCCAGCAGCTTGATCTCAGGGGAAGGGGCCAACGTCCTGACTTTC. The encoded protein is CASSLISGEGANVLTF.

The rearrangement uses TRBV30 and TRBJ1-6; D is uncertain. Germline V gives CDR1 GTSNPN, CDR2 SVGIG (reference sequence). This CDR3 is built from 15 residues. Trimming pared 2 bases from V and 0 bases from J, leaving 8 bases between. CDR3 protein: CAWSTGSSYNSPLHF. CDR3 sequence (DNA): TGTGCCTGGAGTACTGGGAGCTCCTATAATTCACCCCTCCACTTT.

This chain uses TRBV5-1 with TRBJ2-3, with 8 bases fitting TRBD2. Germline trimming cut 5 bases from V and 4 bases from J; bases unmatched to any gene: 9. This CDR3 contains 15 residues. In germline, CDR1 is SGHRS, CDR2 YFSETQ. CDR3 amino acids: CASRGRGGVPDTQYF. CDR3 nucleotide sequence: TGCGCCAGCAGGGGTCGGGGGGGCGTGCCAGATACGCAGTATTTT. Variable domain in full (rest from reference TRBV5-1 and TRBJ2-3): KAGVTQTPRYLIKTRGQQVTLSCSPISGHRSVSWYQQTPGQGLQFLFEYFSETQRNKGNFPGRFSGRQFSNSRSEMNVSTLELGDSALYLCASRGRGGVPDTQYFGPGTRLTVL.

This clone came up a few times. Other DNA sequences within the sample encode an identical CDR3. The rearrangement links TRBV14 to TRBJ1-2; TRBD1 matches at 7 bases. The CDR3 length is 13 residues. After removal of 0 bases from V and 7 bases from J, the junction contained 2 bases not matched to a gene. Germline V CDR1 and CDR2: SGHDN, FVKESK. In nucleotides, the CDR3 is TGTGCCAGCAGCCAAGATTACAGGGGTGGCTACACCTTC. Translating it yields CASSQDYRGGYTF.

Only a few counts were recorded for this clone. J is TRBJ2-1 and V is TRBV18; 7 bases fit TRBD2. V lost 5 bases and J lost 4; bases outside the gene matches: 8. The CDR3 runs to 15 residues. Germline lookup yields CDR1 KGHSH and CDR2 LQKENI. The CDR3 DNA follows: TGTGCCAGCTCATCTGGGGCCGGGGGGTACAATGAGCAGTTCTTC. Translation gives CASSSGAGGYNEQFF.

The chain uses TRBV19 and TRBJ1-1, with TRBD1 as a possible D gene (6 bases). CDR3 size: 15 residues. V was trimmed by 11 bases and J by 4 bases, leaving 23 bases between them. Germline V gene lookup returns CDR1 LNHDA and CDR2 SQIVND (reference sequence). CDR3 sequence: CADHRGQGVSTEAFF. CDR3 bases: TGTGCCGATCACCGGGGACAAGGGGTCAGCACTGAAGCTTTCTTT.

This chain joins TRBV5-5 and TRBJ2-4, with D maybe TRBD1 (6 bases). Between the trimmed V and J ends, which lost 4 bases and 1 base, there was a span of 24 bases. The CDR3 length is 19 residues. Germline V lookup: CDR1 SGHKS, CDR2 YYEKEE (reference sequence). The CDR3 DNA reads as TGTGCCAGCAGCCTTTCAGCGACAGGCGCGGATCTGGCCAAAAACATTCAGTACTTC. Its translation is CASSLSATGADLAKNIQYF.

The chain employs TRBV5-1 and TRBJ2-3; TRBD2 agrees at 7 bases. V lost 0 bases to trimming and J lost 0 bases; unmatched junction nucleotides: 7. The CDR3 sequence is 17 residues long. Germline loops: CDR1 SGHRS, CDR2 YFSETQ. CDR3 sequence reads: CASSLGARELSTDTQYF. CDR3 DNA sequence: TGCGCCAGCAGCTTGGGCGCGCGGGAGCTGAGCACAGATACGCAGTATTTT. Together with reference TRBV5-1 and TRBJ2-3, the CDR3 gives the full variable domain: KAGVTQTPRYLIKTRGQQVTLSCSPISGHRSVSWYQQTPGQGLQFLFEYFSETQRNKGNFPGRFSGRQFSNSRSEMNVSTLELGDSALYLCASSLGARELSTDTQYFGPGTRLTVL.

The CDR3 protein is CASSIQGRGHIQYF. In DNA, the CDR3 is TGTGCCAGTAGTATCCAGGGGAGAGGTCACATTCAGTACTTC. The chain links TRBV19 to TRBJ2-4; D may be TRBD1 (6 bases). V lost 3 bases, J lost 8 bases, and 14 bases lay in between. The CDR3 runs to 14 residues. The V gene's germline CDR1 is LNHDA and CDR2 SQIVND (reference sequence).

This clone was seen more than once but under ten times. The chain uses TRBV7-2 and TRBJ2-2; D is possibly TRBD2 (6 bases). Germline V gene data show CDR1 as SGHTA and CDR2 as FQGNSA. The CDR3 contains 14 residues. With 8 bases removed from V and 1 base from J, the gap between germline ends came to 11 bases. The chain's CDR3 is CASVLAVNTGELFF. As DNA, the CDR3 is TGTGCCAGCGTTTTAGCGGTGAACACCGGGGAGCTGTTTTTT. Full variable domain (remainder filled in from reference TRBV7-2 and TRBJ2-2): GAGVSQSPSNKVTEKGKDVELRCDPISGHTALYWYRQSLGQGLEFLIYFQGNSAPDKSGLPSDRFSAERTGGSVSTLTIQRTQQEDSAVYLCASVLAVNTGELFFGEGSRLTVL.

This chain links TRBV5-6 with TRBJ2-2, with D tentatively TRBD2 (6 bases). Germline-derived CDR1 and CDR2 are SGHDT and YYEEEE. The V gene lost 2 bases and the J gene lost 6 bases, with 20 bases spanning the gap. The CDR3 spans 17 residues. The CDR3 coding sequence is TGTGCCAGCAGCTTACTAGGAGGGCTGTTGATTCCCGGGGAGCTGTTTTTT. Translated: CASSLLGGLLIPGELFF.

This clone appeared a few times. The chain links TRBV28 to TRBJ1-1; D perhaps matches TRBD1 (5 bases). Trimming shortened V by 7 bases and J by 1 base, and 10 bases separated the two germline ends. The CDR3 is 13 amino acids. Germline assignment: CDR1 MDHEN and CDR2 SYDVKM. The CDR3 sequence is CASKSTGNTEAFF. The CDR3 DNA reads as TGTGCCAGCAAAAGTACAGGGAACACTGAAGCTTTCTTT.

The chain uses TRBV11-3 and TRBJ2-1; TRBD2 matches 8 bases. The ends lost 5 bases at V and 5 bases at J; junction bases unmatched: 11. Germline assignment: CDR1 SGHNT and CDR2 YENEEA. The CDR3 contains 16 residues. The CDR3 spells CASSQGLGRRDNEQFF. The CDR3 bases are TGTGCCAGCAGCCAGGGACTAGGTCGGAGGGACAATGAGCAGTTCTTC.

The chain links TRBV18 to TRBJ1-1, with 7 nucleotides matching TRBD1. This CDR3 has 14 residues. V lost 3 bases and J lost 3; bases outside the gene matches: 4. Germline V lookup: CDR1 KGHSH, CDR2 LQKENI. The CDR3 spells CASSPRQGDTEAFF. DNA of the CDR3: TGTGCCAGCTCACCTCGACAGGGCGACACTGAAGCTTTCTTT.

There are a few counts of this clone. V is TRBV9 and J is TRBJ1-2; D unresolved. The CDR3 runs to 14 residues. Germline-derived CDR1 and CDR2 are SGDLS and YYNGEE. The germline V and J ends were trimmed by 0 bases and 3 bases, with 9 bases remaining between them. The CDR3 reads CASSVGAEYYGYTF. The CDR3 coding sequence is TGTGCCAGCAGCGTAGGGGCAGAGTACTATGGCTACACCTTC.